The TCR beta chain under discussion was sequenced for a study of cytomegalovirus exposure and HLA in healthy donors. Study-level information: In terms of ancestry, the Caucasian-associated cluster contained roughly 80% of the approximately 380 genotyped donors.

The germline V gene encodes CDR1 MGHDK and CDR2 SYGVNS. V lost 5 bases, J lost 1 base, and 17 bases lay in between. This CDR3 spans 16 amino acids. Findings of the study overall: Later, an analysis found that common viral pathogens appeared to be linked with several of the most significant clusters. Among CMV-associated TCR beta chains, most appeared HLA-restricted in a later analysis.

PCR was performed using 60 Vbeta and 13 Jbeta primers. Libraries were prepared by immunoSEQ multiplex PCR; TCRdb keeps only in-frame clonotypes and omits some of them. The repertoire holds 150,000 to 200,000 clones, with over 70% as singletons. To note about this clone: Its target is not known.

The TCR comes from a female donor in good health and CMV-seronegative. This chain connects TRBV25-1 to TRBJ1-1, with D possibly matching TRBD1 (5 bases). Sequencing used PBMCs. For the CDR3, the DNA is TGTGCCAGCAGTTCCCCCACCGACAGCCCGAACACTGAAGCTTTCTTT. It translates to CASSSPTDSPNTEAFF.